These 8 T cell receptor beta chains were all obtained from the same sample, sequenced in a study of T cells after yellow fever vaccination. TCRdb reprocessed the 5' RACE reads via MiXCR and lists one record per CDR3 protein. The sample contains more than 300,000 distinct CDR3 sequences, about 10% of which appear only once. The starting material was CD4+ T cells sorted from PBMCs, obtained 45 days after the yellow fever booster vaccination. These receptors all stem from a man aged 18 to 29 who received the YFV17D yellow fever vaccine.

The rearrangement joins TRBV5-6 to TRBJ2-5; weak D call: TRBD2 (5 bases). Trimming stripped 1 base from V and 5 bases from J, with 12 bases between. Germline values: CDR1 SGHDT, CDR2 YYEEEE. The CDR3 runs 14 residues. The chain's CDR3 is CASSLPIGEETQYF. CDR3 nucleotide sequence: TGTGCCAGCAGCTTGCCTATCGGGGAGGAGACCCAGTACTTC.

This clonotype was seen a handful of times. The chain joins TRBV10-3 to TRBJ2-7; 11 nucleotides match TRBD1. Germline lookup yields CDR1 ENHRY and CDR2 SYGVKD. V lost 6 bases, J lost 6 bases, and 1 base stayed unmatched. CDR3 length: 12 residues. This CDR3 is CAIRGTGGEQYV. The CDR3 DNA sequence: TGTGCCATCAGGGGGACAGGGGGCGAGCAGTACGTC.

The sample holds many counts of this clonotype. The CDR3: CASSPRVYGAKNIQYF. In nucleotides, the CDR3 is TGTGCCAGCAGTCCCAGGGTTTATGGCGCCAAAAACATTCAGTACTTC. V gene TRBV6-5 combines with J gene TRBJ2-4; D perhaps matches TRBD1 (5 bases). The V gene's germline CDR1 is MNHEY and CDR2 SVGAGI. V lost 5 bases to trimming and J lost 1 base, with 15 bases between them. The CDR3 length is 16 residues.

CDR3 amino acids: CSARQPSGGSTEAFF. In nucleotides, the CDR3 is TGCAGTGCTAGGCAACCATCCGGGGGAAGCACTGAAGCTTTCTTT. The chain joins TRBV20-1 to TRBJ1-1; TRBD1 is a possible D gene (5 bases). Germline assignment: CDR1 DFQATT and CDR2 SNEGSKA (reference sequence). This CDR3 is 15 amino acids long. Trimming shortened V by 3 bases and J by 4 bases, and 18 bases separated the two germline ends.

The chain combines TRBV6-2 or TRBV6-3 with TRBJ2-1; 8 nucleotides align to TRBD1. The CDR3 spans 11 residues. V dropped 2 bases and J dropped 12; count of bases not matched to a gene: 0. The germline V gene has CDR1 MNHEY and CDR2 SVGEGT. CDR3 nucleotide sequence: TGTGCCAGCAGTTACGGGACAGGGCAGTTCTTC. Encoded protein: CASSYGTGQFF.

This chain connects TRBV15 to TRBJ2-3; either TRBD1 or TRBD2 may fit D (5 bases each). V lost 0 bases, J lost 5 bases, and 15 bases lay in between. Per germline, CDR1 LNHNV and CDR2 YYDKDF (reference sequence). This CDR3 is 16 amino acids long. The CDR3 DNA follows: TGTGCCACCAGCAGAGATGGACGGGGCCGGGGAGATACGCAGTATTTT. The encoded protein is CATSRDGRGRGDTQYF.

The table lists this clonotype with a few counts. The chain couples TRBV6-5 to TRBJ1-5; no definite D call. Trimming pared 7 bases from V and 4 bases from J, leaving 11 bases between. The CDR3 spans 13 residues. Looked up from germline, CDR1 is MNHEY and CDR2 is SVGAGI. The CDR3 here is CASTSQANQPQHF. The CDR3, as DNA: TGTGCCAGCACCTCGCAGGCGAATCAGCCCCAGCATTTT.

This clonotype appeared many times. The chain carries TRBV7-9 and TRBJ2-7, with no clear D. Trimming removed 3 bases from V and 0 bases from J, with 9 bases in between. The germline V gene encodes CDR1 SEHNR and CDR2 FQNEAQ (reference sequence). The CDR3 runs 14 residues. CDR3 residues: CASSFWALSYEQYF. CDR3 sequence (DNA): TGTGCCAGCAGCTTTTGGGCCCTCTCCTACGAGCAGTACTTC.